One sample yielded the 32 T cell receptor beta chains listed below, sequenced in a study of shared clonotypes between healthy human individuals. Sequencing was performed with immunoSEQ multiplex PCR; in TCRdb, only in-frame clones are kept and a portion is missing. The sample consists of roughly 200,000 clones, over 50% of them appearing once. Specimen: memory CD4+ T cells sorted from blood. The subset here: CD45RA-negative fraction. All receptors derive from a man aged 30-40 years in good health.

V gene TRBV6-1 combines with J gene TRBJ2-7; D remains ambiguous. Germline lookup yields CDR1 MNHNS and CDR2 SASEGT. The CDR3 is made up of 13 amino acids. Trimming shortened V by 6 bases and J by 3 bases, and 12 bases separated the two germline ends. CDR3 region: CASSAQAFYEQYF. The CDR3 bases are TGTGCCAGCAGCGCCCAGGCATTCTACGAGCAGTACTTC.

The chain has TRBV27 and TRBJ2-3; 9 bases agree with TRBD1. With 0 bases clipped from V and 2 bases from J, the junction kept 12 bases outside the gene matches. Germline V gene lookup returns CDR1 MNHEY and CDR2 SMNVEV (reference sequence). The CDR3 has 19 residues. CDR3 sequence reads: CASSLSPGQGRPFTDTQYF. CDR3 sequence (DNA): TGTGCCAGCAGTTTATCTCCGGGACAGGGCCGCCCCTTCACAGATACGCAGTATTTT.

The V gene is TRBV30, the J gene TRBJ1-1; a weak D match, TRBD1 (5 bases). Germline V gene data show CDR1 as GTSNPN and CDR2 as SVGIG (reference sequence). V was pared by 1 base and J by 0 bases, with 12 bases between. The CDR3 spans 15 residues. The CDR3 protein is CAWSDWTLMNTEAFF. CDR3 coding DNA: TGTGCCTGGAGTGATTGGACATTGATGAACACTGAAGCTTTCTTT.

V and J are TRBV11-2 and TRBJ2-4; the D is unclear. Trimming pared 1 base from V and 9 bases from J, leaving 10 bases between. There are 13 residues in the CDR3. The germline V gene has CDR1 SGHAT and CDR2 FQNNGV. The CDR3 bases are TGTGCCAGCAGCTTAGGACAAATGGGCATTCAGTACTTC. It is translated as CASSLGQMGIQYF.

This clone was detected once. This chain uses TRBV6-6 with TRBJ2-7; unclear D gene. Per germline, CDR1 MNHNY and CDR2 SVGAGI (reference sequence). V gave up 4 bases and J gave up 3 bases, with 7 bases separating them. This CDR3 contains 12 residues. For the CDR3, the DNA is TGTGCCAGCAGTTCGAACGACTACGAGCAGTACTTC. It yields the protein CASSSNDYEQYF.

This chain joins TRBV2 and TRBJ2-1; tentatively, D is TRBD1 or TRBD2 (6 bases each). Trimming removed 5 bases at V and 3 bases at J, with 14 bases between. There are 15 residues in the CDR3. Germline V gene data show CDR1 as SNHLY and CDR2 as FYNNEI. The CDR3 region is CASSPLQGGYNEQFF. The CDR3 DNA reads TGTGCCAGCAGTCCTTTACAGGGAGGCTACAATGAGCAGTTCTTC. Filled out from reference TRBV2 and TRBJ2-1, the complete variable domain reads EPEVTQTPSHQVTQMGQEVILRCVPISNHLYFYWYRQILGQKVEFLVSFYNNEISEKSEIFDDQFSVERPDGSNFTLKIRSTKLEDSAMYFCASSPLQGGYNEQFFGPGTRLTVL.

The J gene is TRBJ2-7, the V gene TRBV2; tentative D call: TRBD1 (6 bases). The germline gives CDR1 SNHLY, CDR2 FYNNEI. Trimming shortened V by 1 base and J by 4 bases, and 14 bases separated the two germline ends. There are 15 residues in the CDR3. The CDR3 sequence: CASSEEGVRGYEQYF. The CDR3 nucleotides read TGTGCCAGCAGTGAAGAGGGGGTCAGGGGATACGAGCAGTACTTC.

In this sample, this clone turned up many times. The V call is TRBV28, the J call TRBJ2-7; D possibly corresponds to TRBD1 (5 bases). The germline V gene encodes CDR1 MDHEN and CDR2 SYDVKM. The CDR3 contains 13 residues. The V and J ends lost 3 bases and 2 bases respectively, with 8 bases between them. The CDR3 sequence: CASSFRATYEQYF. CDR3 coding DNA: TGTGCCAGCAGTTTCAGGGCAACCTACGAGCAGTACTTC.

The rearrangement links TRBV9 to TRBJ1-5; D is undetermined. Germline CDR1 reads SGDLS; CDR2 reads YYNGEE. The CDR3 covers 13 residues. V was cut by 0 bases and J by 6 bases, with 7 bases left in between. The CDR3: CASSVGGSQPQHF. Written as DNA, the CDR3 is TGTGCCAGCAGCGTAGGAGGGAGTCAGCCCCAGCATTTT.

This clone was recorded many times. The chain has TRBV5-1 and TRBJ2-1; possibly TRBD2 for D (5 bases). V was clipped by 4 bases and J by 0 bases, with 14 bases between them. This CDR3 region has 16 residues. In germline, CDR1 is SGHRS, CDR2 YFSETQ. CDR3 nucleotides: TGCGCCAGCAGCCAAGCGGAATTGAGCTCCTACAATGAGCAGTTCTTC. This codes for CASSQAELSSYNEQFF.

A single count supports this clone. The V and J genes are TRBV14 and TRBJ2-7; 9 nucleotides match TRBD2. J lost 4 bases, V lost 4 bases, and 11 bases had no gene match. This CDR3 is 16 amino acids long. CDR1 is SGHDN, CDR2 FVKESK, per germline. CDR3 protein: CASSRLFLAGIYEQYF. The CDR3 DNA reads TGTGCCAGCAGCCGTCTCTTCCTAGCGGGAATTTACGAGCAGTACTTC.

The V call is TRBV28, the J call TRBJ1-1; TRBD1 agrees at 7 bases. The CDR3 extends over 17 amino acids. Germline-derived CDR1 and CDR2 are MDHEN and SYDVKM. J was trimmed by 0 bases and V by 4 bases; bases with no gene match: 11. The chain's CDR3 is CASSSPRGAVMNTEAFF. The CDR3, as DNA: TGTGCCAGCAGTTCCCCCAGGGGGGCGGTGATGAACACTGAAGCTTTCTTT. Looking up the rest from reference TRBV28 and TRBJ1-1 gives the full variable domain: DVKVTQSSRYLVKRTGEKVFLECVQDMDHENMFWYRQDPGLGLRLIYFSYDVKMKEKGDIPEGYSVSREKKERFSLILESASTNQTSMYLCASSSPRGAVMNTEAFFGQGTRLTVV.

The chain carries TRBV5-1 and TRBJ2-7; 9 positions agree with TRBD1. Germline CDR1 and CDR2: SGHRS and YFSETQ. J lost 3 bases, V lost 3 bases, and 4 bases had no gene match. The CDR3 runs 14 residues. CDR3 sequence reads: CASSSGTGIYEQYF. CDR3 coding DNA: TGCGCCAGCAGCTCCGGGACAGGGATCTACGAGCAGTACTTC. The full variable domain, in which reference TRBV5-1 and TRBJ2-7 provide the parts outside the CDR3, is KAGVTQTPRYLIKTRGQQVTLSCSPISGHRSVSWYQQTPGQGLQFLFEYFSETQRNKGNFPGRFSGRQFSNSRSEMNVSTLELGDSALYLCASSSGTGIYEQYFGPGTRLTVT.

The chain uses TRBV5-1 and TRBJ2-5, with D possibly matching TRBD1 (6 bases). Germline assignment: CDR1 SGHRS and CDR2 YFSETQ. CDR3 length: 14 residues. V shed 3 bases and J shed 1 base, with 10 bases lying between them. The CDR3 spells CASSSQGFQETQYF. CDR3 DNA: TGCGCCAGCAGCTCACAGGGATTCCAAGAGACCCAGTACTTC.

This sequence joins TRBV2 and TRBJ2-7; weak D call: TRBD2 (6 bases). Germline V CDR1 and CDR2: SNHLY, FYNNEI. CDR3 size: 14 residues. Trimming removed 6 bases at V and 6 bases at J, with 18 bases between. CDR3 region: CASRSDGSGSEQYF. CDR3 bases: TGTGCCAGCAGGTCCGACGGGAGCGGCTCCGAGCAGTACTTC.

The table lists this clone with a few counts. The chain combines TRBV6-5 with TRBJ2-3, with 11 positions matching TRBD2. V gave up 7 bases and J gave up 6 bases; unmatched junction bases: 6. The germline CDR1 and CDR2 sequences are MNHEY and SVGAGI. The CDR3 spans 14 residues. CDR3 protein: CASNRLAGSDTQYF. The DNA for the CDR3 is TGTGCCAGCAACCGACTAGCGGGATCCGATACGCAGTATTTT.

The J gene is TRBJ2-1, the V gene TRBV9; the D gene is possibly TRBD2 (5 bases). The V gene lost 0 bases and the J gene lost 6 bases, with 16 bases spanning the gap. This CDR3 contains 16 residues. Germline values: CDR1 SGDLS, CDR2 YYNGEE. CDR3 sequence: CASSVDGSAKFNEQFF. CDR3 sequence (DNA): TGTGCCAGCAGCGTAGACGGTAGCGCGAAATTCAATGAGCAGTTCTTC.

This clone was detected ten times or more. The J gene is TRBJ2-3, the V gene TRBV5-1; D perhaps matches TRBD2 (5 bases). This CDR3 spans 15 amino acids. Trimming removed 1 base from V and 9 bases from J, with 18 bases in between. Germline values: CDR1 SGHRS, CDR2 YFSETQ. The CDR3 region has the DNA TGCGCCAGCAGCTTGCCGGACTCCGATACCGGAACGCAGTATTTT. Translated: CASSLPDSDTGTQYF.

The V gene is TRBV7-6, the J gene TRBJ2-3; no clear D gene. The CDR3 totals 14 residues. V lost 4 bases to trimming and J lost 0 bases, with 8 bases between them. CDR1 is SGHVS and CDR2 is FNYEAQ in the germline V gene. DNA for the CDR3: TGTGCCAGCAGCTCCGGGCCAAGCACAGATACGCAGTATTTT. It yields the protein CASSSGPSTDTQYF.

The chain recombines TRBV7-8 with TRBJ1-1; 7 nucleotides match TRBD1. Germline CDR1 is SGHVS and CDR2 is FQNEAQ. The junction had 10 bases not matched to a gene; V was cut back by 5 bases and J by 4 bases. This CDR3 is 15 amino acids long. The CDR3 loop reads CASSQRGTDSTEAFF. The CDR3 DNA reads as TGTGCCAGCAGCCAGAGAGGGACAGATTCCACTGAAGCTTTCTTT. The full variable domain, in which reference TRBV7-8 and TRBJ1-1 provide the parts outside the CDR3, is GAGVSQSPRYKVAKRGQDVALRCDPISGHVSLFWYQQALGQGPEFLTYFQNEAQLDKSGLPSDRFFAERPEGSVSTLKIQRTQQEDSAVYLCASSQRGTDSTEAFFGQGTRLTVV.

This clone has only a few counts. The rearrangement links TRBV11-1 to TRBJ1-1; D remains ambiguous. V dropped 3 bases and J dropped 2 bases, with 7 bases sitting between them. Germline V gene sequence: CDR1 SGHAT, CDR2 FQDESV (reference sequence). The CDR3 extends over 13 amino acids. The CDR3 reads CASSFSDNTEAFF. In nucleotides, the CDR3 is TGTGCCAGCAGCTTCTCAGATAACACTGAAGCTTTCTTT.

The chain is built from TRBV20-1 and TRBJ2-3; D unresolved. The V end was cut by 5 bases, the J end by 6 bases, with 9 bases between. CDR3 length equals 11 residues. CDR1 and CDR2 from the germline V gene are DFQATT and SNEGSKA (reference sequence). CDR3 bases: TGCAGTGCTCATTACGGGGATACGCAGTATTTT. Amino acids: CSAHYGDTQYF.

J is TRBJ2-6 and V is TRBV4-3; tentatively, D is TRBD1 or TRBD2 (6 bases each). This CDR3 region has 16 residues. CDR1 and CDR2 from the germline V gene are LGHNA and YSLEER. Trimming took off 1 base at V and 4 bases at J, with 11 bases between the two ends. The chain's CDR3 is CASSQASGAGANVLTF. The DNA of the CDR3 is TGCGCCAGCAGCCAAGCGTCGGGGGCAGGGGCCAACGTCCTGACTTTC.

This clone was counted at least ten times. The chain is built from TRBV18 and TRBJ2-6, with D perhaps matching TRBD2 (6 bases). This CDR3 region has 16 residues. The V end lost 2 bases, the J end lost 0 bases, and 8 bases lay between the germline ends. Germline CDR1 KGHSH, CDR2 LQKENI. DNA of the CDR3: TGTGCCAGCTCACCAGTGGGAGGCTCTGGGGCCAACGTCCTGACTTTC. This codes for CASSPVGGSGANVLTF.

This chain connects TRBV5-6 to TRBJ1-4, with 9 nucleotides matching TRBD1. Germline CDR1 reads SGHDT; CDR2 reads YYEEEE. This CDR3 comprises 18 residues. After removal of 6 bases from V and 10 bases from J, the junction contained 22 bases not matched to a gene. The CDR3 is CASISRTGTGIAGGKLFF. The CDR3 nucleotides read TGTGCCAGCATCTCCCGGACCGGGACAGGGATTGCGGGGGGAAAACTGTTTTTT.

The V gene is TRBV5-6, the J gene TRBJ1-2; 7 bases agree with TRBD1. Germline V gives CDR1 SGHDT, CDR2 YYEEEE. This CDR3 spans 13 amino acids. Trimming at V came to 2 bases and at J to 3 bases, leaving 1 base not matched to a gene. For the CDR3, the DNA is TGTGCCAGCAGCTTCACAGGGGACTATGGCTACACCTTC. Its translation is CASSFTGDYGYTF.

The chain employs TRBV6-6 and TRBJ2-7, with 7 positions matching TRBD1. The CDR3 extends over 14 amino acids. V lost 1 base to trimming and J lost 1 base; unmatched junction nucleotides: 1. Germline-derived CDR1 and CDR2 are MNHNY and SVGAGI (reference sequence). The CDR3 DNA follows: TGTGCCAGCAGTTACTTGGACAGGTCCTACGAGCAGTACTTC. Amino acids: CASSYLDRSYEQYF.

This chain links TRBV9 with TRBJ2-2; 10 bases are shared with TRBD2. V lost 4 bases, J lost 5 bases, and 11 bases stayed unmatched. CDR1 and CDR2 (germline): SGDLS, YYNGEE. The CDR3 extends over 17 amino acids. The CDR3, as DNA: TGTGCCAGCAGCCCCCGGGGGGTAGCGGGAGGTACCGGGGAGCTGTTTTTT. It codes for CASSPRGVAGGTGELFF.

A word on this clone: One end of the junction fails to match germline, which may point to a read error. Other DNA sequences of this sample code for an identical CDR3. The V gene is TRBV29-1, the J gene TRBJ1-2; D not resolved. CDR3 length: 14 amino acids. The germline V gene has CDR1 SQVTM and CDR2 ANQGSEA. The CDR3 DNA follows: TGCAGCGTTGACGTCGGCAGGAGAAACTATGGCTACACTTTC. Its protein product is CSVDVGRRNYGYTF.

The V and J genes are TRBV5-1 and TRBJ2-7; TRBD2 agrees at 7 bases. Germline V lookup: CDR1 SGHRS, CDR2 YFSETQ. CDR3 length equals 15 residues. V shed 3 bases, J shed 5 bases, and the junction held 11 bases outside the gene matches. CDR3 sequence reads: CASSWSGGRVDEQYF. In DNA, the CDR3 is TGCGCCAGCAGCTGGTCGGGCGGGAGAGTGGACGAGCAGTACTTC.

The chain is built from TRBV7-6 and TRBJ2-7; 13 nucleotides match TRBD2. The J segment lost 9 bases and the V segment lost 4 bases, leaving 6 bases of the junction unmatched. This CDR3 is built from 14 residues. Per the germline V gene, CDR1 is SGHVS and CDR2 is FNYEAQ. As DNA, the CDR3 is TGTGCCAGCAGCTCAGGACTAGCGGGAGAAGGGCAGTACTTC. Translation gives CASSSGLAGEGQYF.

The chain is built from TRBV18 and TRBJ2-2; no reliable D call. This CDR3 is 13 amino acids long. Germline V gene sequence: CDR1 KGHSH, CDR2 LQKENI. V lost 5 bases and J lost 5, with 9 bases in between. CDR3 nucleotide sequence: TGTGCCAGCTCATTCGCCTCGACCGGGGAGCTGTTTTTT. Translated: CASSFASTGELFF.